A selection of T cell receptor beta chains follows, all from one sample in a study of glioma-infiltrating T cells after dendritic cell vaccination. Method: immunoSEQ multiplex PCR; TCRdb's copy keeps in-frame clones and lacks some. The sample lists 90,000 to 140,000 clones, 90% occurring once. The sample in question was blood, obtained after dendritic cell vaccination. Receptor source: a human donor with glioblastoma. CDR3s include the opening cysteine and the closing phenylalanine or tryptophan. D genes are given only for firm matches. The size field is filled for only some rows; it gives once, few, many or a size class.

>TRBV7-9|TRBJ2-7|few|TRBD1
TGTGCCAGCAGCTTTACAGGGGCCGAGCAGTACTTC
CASSFTGAEQYF
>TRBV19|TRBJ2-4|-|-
TGTGCCAGTACGCCTAGAGTGCAAGCCAAAAACATTCAGTACTTC
CASTPRVQAKNIQYF
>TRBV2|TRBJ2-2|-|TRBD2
TGTGCCAGCAGTCGGGTCGGCGGGGGGGACGGATCGACCGGGGAGCTGTTTTTT
CASSRVGGGDGSTGELFF
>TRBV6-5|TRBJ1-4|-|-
TGTGCCAGCAGCCTCGCGGCCGCGGAAAAACTGTTTTTT
CASSLAAAEKLFF
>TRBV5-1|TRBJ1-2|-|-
TGCGCCAGCAGCTTGGACAGGGCAGGCTATGGCTACACCTTC
CASSLDRAGYGYTF
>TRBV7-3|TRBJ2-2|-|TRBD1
TGTGCCAGCAGCTTAGTTCCAGGGGGCGCGGCCGGGGAGCTGTTTTTT
CASSLVPGGAAGELFF
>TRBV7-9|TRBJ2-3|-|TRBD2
TGTGCCAGCAGCGTGAGCGGGGGTACGCAGTATTTT
CASSVSGGTQYF
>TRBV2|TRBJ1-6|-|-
TGTGCCAGCATCGGGGGCTATAATTCACCCCTCCACTTT
CASIGGYNSPLHF
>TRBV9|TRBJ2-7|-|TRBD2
TGTGCCAGCTCTAGCGGGAGCACCTACGAGCAGTACTTC
CASSSGSTYEQYF
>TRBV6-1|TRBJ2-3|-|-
TGTGCCAGCAGTGGCGGCTTGAGAGCGGTCACAGATACGCAGTATTTT
CASSGGLRAVTDTQYF
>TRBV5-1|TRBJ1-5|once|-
TGCGCCAGCAGCCCCAGTGTTGGGGGGAATCAGCCCCAGCATTTT
CASSPSVGGNQPQHF
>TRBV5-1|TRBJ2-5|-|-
TGCGCCAGCAGCTTAGACCCAGGACACCCGAGGGAGACCCAGTACTTC
CASSLDPGHPRETQYF
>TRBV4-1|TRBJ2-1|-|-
TGCGCCAGCAGCCAAGATCGTTCCAGCGCCACCCCCGGCGATGAGCAGTTCTTC
CASSQDRSSATPGDEQFF
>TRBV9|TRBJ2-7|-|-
TGTGCCAGCAGCATTGATGGGGGGACCTACGAGCAGTACTTC
CASSIDGGTYEQYF
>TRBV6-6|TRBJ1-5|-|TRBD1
TGTGCCAGCAGTTACCAGGGGGCGAAGGATCAGCCCCAGCATTTT
CASSYQGAKDQPQHF
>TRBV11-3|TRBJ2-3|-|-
TGTGCCAGCAGCACCCTTGGAGGTCTCACAGATACGCAGTATTTT
CASSTLGGLTDTQYF
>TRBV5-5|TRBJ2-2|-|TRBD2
TGTGCCAGCAGCTTAGGACTAGCGGGGAACACCGGGGAGCTGTTTTTT
CASSLGLAGNTGELFF
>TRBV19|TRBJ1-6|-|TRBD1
TGTGCCAGTAGTGACAGGGACAGTAATTCACCCCTCCACTTT
CASSDRDSNSPLHF
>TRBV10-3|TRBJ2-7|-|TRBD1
TGTGCCATCAGCCCGGGACAGAATTACGAGCAGTACTTC
CAISPGQNYEQYF
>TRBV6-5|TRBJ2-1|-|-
TGTGCCAGCAGTGCCCCCGGCTACAATGAGCAGTTCTTC
CASSAPGYNEQFF
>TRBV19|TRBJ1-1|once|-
TGTGCCAGTACCAGGGGACCTGAAGCTTTCTTT
CASTRGPEAFF
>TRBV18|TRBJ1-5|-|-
TGTGCCAGCTCACCATCAGGGGGCAATCAGCCCCAGCATTTT
CASSPSGGNQPQHF
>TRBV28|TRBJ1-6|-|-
TGTGCCAGCAGCGGGGGACTGTCAACCTCACCCCTCCACTTT
CASSGGLSTSPLHF
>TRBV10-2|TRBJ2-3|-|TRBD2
TGCGCCAGCAAAGGGCTAGCGGGAGGGGGCGGCACAGATACGCAGTATTTT
CASKGLAGGGGTDTQYF
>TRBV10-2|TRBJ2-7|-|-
TGCGCCAGCAGTGGAGTCGGGGTCTACGAGCAGTACTTC
CASSGVGVYEQYF
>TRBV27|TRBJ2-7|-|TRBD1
TGTGCCAGCAGTTTATCAGGGGACAGGACCTACGAGCAGTACTTC
CASSLSGDRTYEQYF